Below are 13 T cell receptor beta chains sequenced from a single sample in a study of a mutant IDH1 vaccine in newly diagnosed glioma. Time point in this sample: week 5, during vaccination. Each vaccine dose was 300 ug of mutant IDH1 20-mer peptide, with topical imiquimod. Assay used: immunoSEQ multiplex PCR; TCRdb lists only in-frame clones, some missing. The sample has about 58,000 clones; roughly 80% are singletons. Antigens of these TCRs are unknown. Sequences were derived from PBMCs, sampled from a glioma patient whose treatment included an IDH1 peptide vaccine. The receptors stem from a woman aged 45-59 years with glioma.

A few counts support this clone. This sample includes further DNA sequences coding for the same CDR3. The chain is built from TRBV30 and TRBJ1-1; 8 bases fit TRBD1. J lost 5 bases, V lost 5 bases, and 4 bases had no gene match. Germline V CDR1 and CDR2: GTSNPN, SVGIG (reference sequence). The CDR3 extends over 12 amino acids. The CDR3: CAWSDRGTEAFF. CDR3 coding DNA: TGTGCCTGGTCTGACAGGGGAACTGAAGCTTTCTTT.

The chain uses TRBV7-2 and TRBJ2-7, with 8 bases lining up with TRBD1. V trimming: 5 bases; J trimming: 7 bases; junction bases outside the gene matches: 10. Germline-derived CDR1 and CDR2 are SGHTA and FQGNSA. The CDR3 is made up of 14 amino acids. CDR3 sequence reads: CASSPRQGRREQYF. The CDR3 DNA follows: TGTGCCAGCAGCCCTCGACAGGGGAGGCGGGAGCAGTACTTC.

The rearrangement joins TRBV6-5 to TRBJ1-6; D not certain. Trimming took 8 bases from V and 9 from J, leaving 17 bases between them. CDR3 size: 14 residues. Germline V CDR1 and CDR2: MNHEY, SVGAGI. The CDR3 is CASSSVAERSPLHF. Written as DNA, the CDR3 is TGTGCCAGCTCATCGGTGGCAGAACGTTCACCCCTCCACTTT.

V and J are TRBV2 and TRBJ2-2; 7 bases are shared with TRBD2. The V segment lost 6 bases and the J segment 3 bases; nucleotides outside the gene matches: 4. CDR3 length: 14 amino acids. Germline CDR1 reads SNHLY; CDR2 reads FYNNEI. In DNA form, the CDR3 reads TGTGCCAGCAGGGTGGGGGGGGACACCGGGGAGCTGTTTTTT. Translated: CASRVGGDTGELFF.

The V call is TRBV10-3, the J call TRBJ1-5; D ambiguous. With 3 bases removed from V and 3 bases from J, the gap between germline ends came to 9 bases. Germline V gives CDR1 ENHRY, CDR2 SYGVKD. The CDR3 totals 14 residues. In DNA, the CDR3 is TGTGCCATCAGTGAAGGTGGAGCCAATCAGCCCCAGCATTTT. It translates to CAISEGGANQPQHF.

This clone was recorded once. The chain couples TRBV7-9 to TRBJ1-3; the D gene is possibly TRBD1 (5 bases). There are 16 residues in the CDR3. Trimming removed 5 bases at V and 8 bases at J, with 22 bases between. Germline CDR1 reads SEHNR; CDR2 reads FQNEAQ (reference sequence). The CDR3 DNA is TGTGCCAGCAGCGGAAGAGGAGGCAGGGCTAAGGACACCATATATTTT. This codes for CASSGRGGRAKDTIYF.

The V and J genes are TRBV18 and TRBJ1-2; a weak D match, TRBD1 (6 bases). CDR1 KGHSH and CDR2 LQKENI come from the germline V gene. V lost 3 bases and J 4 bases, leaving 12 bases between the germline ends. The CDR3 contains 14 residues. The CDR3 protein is CASSPAGGRYGYTF. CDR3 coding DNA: TGTGCCAGCTCACCGGCTGGGGGCCGCTATGGCTACACCTTC.

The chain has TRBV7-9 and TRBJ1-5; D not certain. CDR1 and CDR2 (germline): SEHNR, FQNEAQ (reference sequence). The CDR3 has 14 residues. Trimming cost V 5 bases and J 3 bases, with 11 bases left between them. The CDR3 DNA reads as TGTGCCAGCAGCAGCAACCCTTCCAATCAGCCCCAGCATTTT. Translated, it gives CASSSNPSNQPQHF.

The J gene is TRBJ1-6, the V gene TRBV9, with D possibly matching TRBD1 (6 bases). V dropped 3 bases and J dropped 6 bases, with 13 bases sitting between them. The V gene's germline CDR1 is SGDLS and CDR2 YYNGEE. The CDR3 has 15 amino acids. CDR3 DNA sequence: TGTGCCAGCAGCGACCGGACAGAACTTAATTCACCCCTCCACTTT. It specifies CASSDRTELNSPLHF.

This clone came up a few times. The CDR3 nucleotides are TGTGCCAGCAGCCCGACTTCGGACAGGAACACTGAAGCTTTCTTT. It encodes CASSPTSDRNTEAFF. The V and J genes are TRBV6-5 and TRBJ1-1; tentative D call: TRBD1 (6 bases). The ends were cut back, 6 bases at V and 1 base at J, with 15 bases in the middle. This CDR3 comprises 15 residues. Germline lookup yields CDR1 MNHEY and CDR2 SVGAGI.

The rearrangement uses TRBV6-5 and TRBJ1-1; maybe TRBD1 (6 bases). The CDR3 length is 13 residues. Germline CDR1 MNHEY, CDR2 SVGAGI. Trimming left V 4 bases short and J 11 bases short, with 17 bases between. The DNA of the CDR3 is TGTGCCAGCAGTTTCGGACAGTCAAGCCGCGCTTTCTTT. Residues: CASSFGQSSRAFF.

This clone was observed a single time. CDR3 in amino acids: CASQGAHPGANVLTF. The CDR3 coding sequence is TGTGCCTCACAGGGGGCGCACCCTGGGGCCAACGTCCTGACTTTC. The V and J genes are TRBV5-6 and TRBJ2-6; 9 nucleotides line up with TRBD1. The ends lost 10 bases at V and 2 bases at J; junction bases unmatched: 7. Germline CDR1 and CDR2: SGHDT and YYEEEE. CDR3 size: 15 residues.

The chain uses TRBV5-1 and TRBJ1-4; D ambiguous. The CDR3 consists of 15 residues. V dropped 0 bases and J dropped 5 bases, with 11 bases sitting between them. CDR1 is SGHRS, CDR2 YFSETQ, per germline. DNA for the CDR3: TGCGCCAGCAGCTTGGAGGTCCAGGAGAATGAAAAACTGTTTTTT. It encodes CASSLEVQENEKLFF.